This T cell receptor beta chain appears in the sequencing data of a study of blood T cell repertoires in COVID-19. Study details: Acute and convalescent COVID-19 specimens originated in the United States, Italy and Spain. T cells, B-cell-depleted T cells, or PBMCs supplied cDNA or gDNA.

Authors' processing steps: Amplification of reference gene primers was used by the study to estimate nucleated cell counts. Assay used: immunoSEQ multiplex PCR; TCRdb lists only in-frame clones, some missing. V, J and clone size reflect that table, while D and trimming were determined from the DNA. The data show roughly 30,000 clones, roughly 88% seen once. Germline V gene data show CDR1 as SGHRS and CDR2 as YFSETQ. CDR3 length equals 16 residues. Trimming removed 0 bases at V and 0 bases at J, with 12 bases between. The chain couples TRBV5-1 to TRBJ1-1; tentative D call: TRBD1 (5 bases). This TCR was sampled from a human donor in a cohort sampled during active COVID-19. The sequenced sample was peripheral blood. Here the CDR3 reads CASSLEGKPMNTEAFF. CDR3 DNA: TGCGCCAGCAGCTTGGAGGGGAAGCCCATGAACACTGAAGCTTTCTTT.